The T cell receptor (beta chain) under discussion was sequenced for a study of technical replicates of blood from a handful of donors. Germline lookup yields CDR1 MDHEN and CDR2 SYDVKM. Trimming shortened V by 2 bases and J by 11 bases, and 9 bases separated the two germline ends. This CDR3 is 11 amino acids long. Profiled with immunoSEQ multiplex PCR; TCRdb holds only in-frame clones, not every one. The profile covers about 97,000 clones, with approximately 96% appearing a single time and 0.36% taken by the ten largest. The V and J genes are TRBV28 and TRBJ1-1; D not certain. This TCR came from a human donor in good health. The sequenced material came from T cells isolated from PBMCs. The CDR3 here is CASSLMTRAFF. The DNA for the CDR3 is TGTGCCAGCAGTTTAATGACGAGGGCTTTCTTT.